These 21 T cell receptor beta chains originate from one sample sequenced in a study of blood T cell repertoires in COVID-19. Profiling relied on immunoSEQ multiplex PCR, and the TCRdb table lists in-frame clones only, not all of them. Of 140,000 or so clones listed, over 70% are singletons. Sequenced: peripheral blood. All receptors derive from a man between 65 and 80 years old who had recovered from COVID-19.

The CDR3 bases are TGTGCCTGGAGGGGGGGAGTCGGTACTGAAGCTTTCTTT. This translates into CAWRGGVGTEAFF. The chain combines TRBV30 with TRBJ1-1, with D tentatively TRBD1 (5 bases). The germline V and J ends were trimmed by 3 bases and 5 bases, with 13 bases remaining between them. Germline V gene sequence: CDR1 GTSNPN, CDR2 SVGIG (reference sequence). The CDR3 contains 13 residues.

The rearrangement links TRBV6-1 to TRBJ2-3; the match to TRBD2 covers 10 bases. CDR1 is MNHNS, CDR2 SASEGT, per germline. Trimming took 2 bases from V and 6 from J; bases not matched to a gene: 11. The CDR3 totals 17 residues. Written as DNA, the CDR3 is TGTGCCAGCAGTGAACTTCCGTTAGCGGGAGGAGCGGATACGCAGTATTTT. It is translated as CASSELPLAGGADTQYF.

This chain uses TRBV11-2 with TRBJ2-1; 9 bases are a match to TRBD1. CDR1 and CDR2 (germline): SGHAT, FQNNGV. V dropped 5 bases and J dropped 6; count of bases not matched to a gene: 14. The CDR3 is 17 amino acids. The CDR3 loop is CASSLMDRGRKGNEQFF. The CDR3 DNA is TGTGCCAGCAGCCTGATGGACAGGGGCCGAAAGGGCAATGAGCAGTTCTTC.

CDR3 residues: CASSKSSRSRRTTNEKLFF. The DNA of the CDR3 is TGTGCCAGCAGCAAATCGTCCAGGTCCAGGCGTACAACTAATGAAAAACTGTTTTTT. The rearrangement uses TRBV21-1 and TRBJ1-4; the table assigns TRBD1, which was not confirmed against the DNA. TRBV21-1 is tagged as a pseudogene. This CDR3 comprises 19 residues.

A few counts support this clone. V is TRBV5-4 and J is TRBJ2-7; 10 bases align to TRBD2. Germline V lookup: CDR1 SGHNT, CDR2 YYREEE (reference sequence). The V and J ends lost 4 bases and 2 bases, in that order; junction bases with no gene match: 6. This CDR3 is 15 amino acids long. The CDR3 loop is CASSRGSGGPYEQYF. The CDR3 region has the DNA TGTGCCAGCAGCAGGGGTAGCGGGGGGCCCTACGAGCAGTACTTC.

This clone was observed a single time. The J gene is TRBJ2-5, the V gene TRBV15; 8 nucleotides align to TRBD1. V lost 5 bases, J lost 3 bases, and 11 bases stayed unmatched. Germline loops: CDR1 LNHNV, CDR2 YYDKDF (reference sequence). The CDR3 runs to 16 residues. The CDR3 DNA is TGTGCCACCAGCCAAACACTTTACAGGGGGGAAGAGACCCAGTACTTC. Protein: CATSQTLYRGEETQYF.

In this sample, this clone turned up a few times. The chain links TRBV6-5 to TRBJ2-7; TRBD2 matches at 12 bases. The CDR3 runs 14 residues. Losses at the gene ends were 4 bases for V and 10 bases for J; bases not matched to a gene: 8. CDR1 is MNHEY and CDR2 is SVGAGI in the germline V gene. CDR3 residues: CASSSDLAGGHQYF. CDR3 nucleotide sequence: TGTGCCAGCAGTTCCGACCTAGCGGGAGGGCACCAGTACTTC.

The chain combines TRBV5-6 with TRBJ1-1; D might be TRBD1 (6 bases). The CDR3 runs 16 residues. Trimming cost V 4 bases and J 0 bases, with 16 bases left between them. The germline CDR1 and CDR2 sequences are SGHDT and YYEEEE. CDR3 nucleotides: TGTGCCAGCAGCCCTCTGGACAGCGGCATGAACACTGAAGCTTTCTTT. Encoded protein: CASSPLDSGMNTEAFF.

The chain employs TRBV3-1 (or the pseudogene TRBV3-2) and TRBJ2-4; 12 bases are shared with TRBD1. J lost 5 bases, V lost 7 bases, and 9 bases had no gene match. This CDR3 contains 16 residues. In germline, CDR1 is LGHDT, CDR2 YNNKEL (reference sequence). The CDR3 protein is CASTSRDRGPQNIQYF. The CDR3, as DNA: TGTGCCAGCACTTCTCGGGACAGGGGGCCCCAAAACATTCAGTACTTC.

This chain joins TRBV5-5 and TRBJ2-7; TRBD1 might be the D (6 bases). Deletions cut 3 bases from V and 3 bases from J, with 16 bases between. Germline V gene sequence: CDR1 SGHKS, CDR2 YYEKEE (reference sequence). This CDR3 spans 15 amino acids. CDR3 DNA sequence: TGTGCCAGCAGCTCGCCACTAGAGGGGGTCTACGAGCAGTACTTC. Translated: CASSSPLEGVYEQYF.

The rearrangement joins TRBV7-9 to TRBJ2-5, with D possibly being TRBD2 (5 bases). Trimming removed 4 bases from V and 1 base from J, with 10 bases in between. There are 14 residues in the CDR3. The germline V gene has CDR1 SEHNR and CDR2 FQNEAQ (reference sequence). The CDR3 nucleotides read TGTGCCAGCAGCTCGACTATCCCCCAAGAGACCCAGTACTTC. It is translated as CASSSTIPQETQYF. The full variable domain, with the rest looked up from reference TRBV7-9 and TRBJ2-5, is DTGVSQNPRHKITKRGQNVTFRCDPISEHNRLYWYRQTLGQGPEFLTYFQNEAQLEKSRLLSDRFSAERPKGSFSTLEIQRTEQGDSAMYLCASSSTIPQETQYFGPGTRLLVL.

The CDR3 DNA sequence: TGTGCCAGCAGCCAGGGACTAGCGGGTTACAATGAGCAGTTCTTC. It specifies CASSQGLAGYNEQFF. The rearrangement uses TRBV6-5 and TRBJ2-1; 12 positions match TRBD2. The CDR3 contains 15 residues. V gave up 6 bases and J gave up 4 bases; unmatched junction bases: 4. Germline V gene lookup returns CDR1 MNHEY and CDR2 SVGAGI.

The chain links TRBV6-5 to TRBJ2-1, with D possibly TRBD2 on 6 matching bases. Germline V gene data show CDR1 as MNHEY and CDR2 as SVGAGI. Trimming shortened V by 4 bases and J by 10 bases, and 14 bases separated the two germline ends. The CDR3 extends over 13 amino acids. CDR3 region: CASSSTTGLEQFF. CDR3 sequence (DNA): TGTGCCAGCAGTTCCACTACGGGACTCGAGCAGTTCTTC.

The gene calls are TRBV19 and TRBJ1-2; D is uncertain. The CDR3 has 13 amino acids. V was shortened by 4 bases and J by 7 bases, with 13 bases between the two germline ends. Germline CDR1 is LNHDA and CDR2 is SQIVND (reference sequence). The CDR3 bases are TGTGCCAGTAGTAGAGGCGAAAGTTTTGGCTACACCTTC. Protein sequence: CASSRGESFGYTF.

V and J are TRBV14 and TRBJ2-7, with 7 bases matching TRBD2. V was clipped by 3 bases and J by 0 bases; unmatched bases: 8. Per the germline V gene, CDR1 is SGHDN and CDR2 is FVKESK. The CDR3 has 16 amino acids. This CDR3 reads CASSHTPGGLSYEQYF. The CDR3 DNA is TGTGCCAGCAGCCATACCCCGGGAGGCCTCTCCTACGAGCAGTACTTC.

The chain links TRBV19 to TRBJ2-2, with 7 bases identical to TRBD1. The germline V gene encodes CDR1 LNHDA and CDR2 SQIVND (reference sequence). Trimming cost V 7 bases and J 7 bases; bases outside gene matches: 6. This CDR3 contains 13 residues. CDR3 loop: CASTGQVGGELFF. In nucleotides, the CDR3 is TGTGCCAGTACTGGACAGGTGGGCGGGGAGCTGTTTTTT.

The V and J genes are TRBV7-3 and TRBJ2-3, with 7 bases lining up with TRBD2. With V trimmed by 2 bases and J by 2 bases, 7 bases remained unmatched. CDR3 length equals 16 residues. In germline, CDR1 is SGHTA, CDR2 FQGTGA. CDR3 sequence (DNA): TGTGCCAGCAGCTTATTTTCAGCGGGACCCACAGATACGCAGTATTTT. This translates into CASSLFSAGPTDTQYF.

This chain connects TRBV4-1 to TRBJ2-1; D unclear. Trimming cost V 4 bases and J 6 bases, with 19 bases left between them. The CDR3 is 16 residues long. The V gene's germline CDR1 is MGHRA and CDR2 YSYEKL. The CDR3 nucleotides are TGCGCCAGCAGCCCGATTGGCCTAGTATTGTCCAATGAGCAGTTCTTC. Translated: CASSPIGLVLSNEQFF.

The J gene is TRBJ2-7, the V gene TRBV5-1; the match to TRBD2 covers 9 bases. The CDR3 is 15 residues long. Germline CDR1 SGHRS, CDR2 YFSETQ. The V gene end was trimmed by 4 bases and the J gene end by 2 bases; junction bases not matched to a gene: 7. The CDR3 DNA reads as TGCGCCAGCAGCCCACGGGTAGCGGGAGCCTACGAGCAGTACTTC. The encoded protein is CASSPRVAGAYEQYF.

The rearrangement uses TRBV5-4 and TRBJ1-2, with 7 bases identical to TRBD1. The V gene's germline CDR1 is SGHNT and CDR2 YYREEE (reference sequence). This CDR3 has 14 amino acids. Unmatched junction bases numbered 2, after V lost 0 bases and J lost 3 bases. CDR3 bases: TGTGCCAGCAGCTTGGGGACAGGCTACTATGGCTACACCTTC. Its translation: CASSLGTGYYGYTF. The entire variable domain, with the rest obtained from reference TRBV5-4 and TRBJ1-2, is as follows: ETGVTQSPTHLIKTRGQQVTLRCSSQSGHNTVSWYQQALGQGPQFIFQYYREEENGRGNFPPRFSGLQFPNYSSELNVNALELDDSALYLCASSLGTGYYGYTFGSGTRLTVV.

The sample holds a few counts of this clone. This chain uses TRBV20-1 with TRBJ1-1; D perhaps matches TRBD1 (6 bases). This CDR3 comprises 11 residues. Germline CDR1 and CDR2: DFQATT and SNEGSKA (reference sequence). V lost 6 bases and J lost 10, with 15 bases in between. In DNA, the CDR3 is TGCAGTGCCAGACGGGACACCTTAGCTTTCTTT. As protein: CSARRDTLAFF.